The rows below give T cell receptor beta chains drawn from one sample of a study of circulating CD8 cells and anti-PD-1 response in melanoma. TCRdb reprocessed the reads with MiXCR, giving one entry per CDR3 protein. The sample records about a thousand distinct CDR3 sequences, more than 8% being singletons. Source: CD8+ T cells from PBMCs, taken at baseline or after one month of anti-PD-1 therapy (not recorded which). These receptors came from a human donor with melanoma. The CDR3 runs from the conserved cysteine through the conserved F or W. Each record gives: V gene, clone size, D gene, CDR3 length, CDR3 protein. The D gene is left open where the match is weak. The size entry is marked missing in some rows and otherwise reads once, few, many or a size class.

TRBV30 | large | . | 14 | CACEGVGIDYGYTF
TRBV12-3/TRBV12-4 | medium-sized | . | 14 | CASSSQGGLETQYF
TRBV19 | large | TRBD1 | 17 | CASSIDLTGAHNSPLHF
TRBV28 | . | . | 14 | CASSFPSSYNEQFF
TRBV21-1 | medium-sized | . | 15 | CASSLRAQGINEQYF
TRBV9 | large | . | 13 | CASSVDPSDTQYF
TRBV20-1 | medium-sized | TRBD2 | 16 | CSARSLAESSYNEQFF
TRBV4-1 | medium-sized | TRBD2 | 18 | CASSQAVTSGSYSYEQYF
TRBV30 | medium-sized | . | 14 | CAWIRGRGVPEAFF
TRBV3-1 | medium-sized | TRBD2 | 15 | CASSQGGGRQETQYF
TRBV30 | . | TRBD1 | 13 | CAWRTYRGPGYTF
TRBV2 | few | . | 15 | CASSDGAGLRSPLHF
TRBV28 | large | . | 11 | CASSFSYEQYF
TRBV27 | medium-sized | . | 15 | CASRDLGLSNQPQHF